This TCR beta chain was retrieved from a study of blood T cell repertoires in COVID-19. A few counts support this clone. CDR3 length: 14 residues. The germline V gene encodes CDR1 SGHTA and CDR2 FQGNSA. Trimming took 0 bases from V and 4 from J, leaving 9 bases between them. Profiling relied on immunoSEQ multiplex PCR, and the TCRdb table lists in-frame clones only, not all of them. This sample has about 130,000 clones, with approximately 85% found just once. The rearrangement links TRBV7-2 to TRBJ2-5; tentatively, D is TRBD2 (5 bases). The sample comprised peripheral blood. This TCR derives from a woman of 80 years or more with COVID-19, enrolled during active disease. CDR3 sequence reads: CASSLAPLVETQYF. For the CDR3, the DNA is TGTGCCAGCAGCTTAGCCCCACTAGTAGAGACCCAGTACTTC.